The 7 T cell receptor beta chains given below trace back to one sample, sequenced in a study of blood T cell repertoires in COVID-19. Some clones are missing from TCRdb's copy, which holds only in-frame ones; the method was immunoSEQ multiplex PCR. The sample contains some 330,000 clones, 88% of which appear only once. Sample: peripheral blood. These receptors all stem from a woman between 50 and 59 years old with active or convalescent COVID-19.

As regards this clone: The junction departs from the called germline gene at one end, perhaps through a read error. The rearrangement joins TRBV7-7 to TRBJ2-1; D is ambiguous. The CDR3 is 14 amino acids. Germline V CDR1 and CDR2: SSHAT, FNYEAQ (reference sequence). CDR3 nucleotide sequence: TGTGCTAGCAGCCCTAACGCCTATAACAATGAGCAGTTCTTC. This codes for CASSPNAYNNEQFF.

This CDR3 reads CASSPLPVGDRASTDTQYF. CDR3 in DNA: TGTGCCAGCTCACCACTTCCGGTCGGGGACAGGGCTAGCACAGATACGCAGTATTTT. V is TRBV18 and J is TRBJ2-3; TRBD1 agrees at 9 bases. This CDR3 is 19 amino acids long. Germline CDR1 reads KGHSH; CDR2 reads LQKENI. The trim removed 1 base at V and 0 bases at J, leaving 11 bases unmatched.

V and J are TRBV5-5 and TRBJ1-5; a possible D gene is TRBD1 (5 bases). This CDR3 has 15 amino acids. Germline V CDR1 and CDR2: SGHKS, YYEKEE (reference sequence). V was pared by 0 bases and J by 6 bases, with 13 bases between. The CDR3: CASSLGQGRTQPQHF. Here the CDR3 DNA reads TGTGCCAGCAGCTTGGGTCAGGGTCGTACTCAGCCCCAGCATTTT.

This clone was seen only a few times. The chain recombines TRBV4-3 with TRBJ2-3; 7 bases agree with TRBD2. CDR1 is LGHNA and CDR2 is YSLEER in the germline V gene. CDR3 length equals 14 residues. V lost 0 bases and J lost 10; bases outside the gene matches: 7. The CDR3 DNA reads as TGCGCCAGCAGCCAAGATCTGGGCCGGGAGGCGCAGTATTTT. Translating it yields CASSQDLGREAQYF.

The chain employs TRBV6-5 and TRBJ2-7, with unresolved D. This CDR3 is built from 15 residues. Germline V gives CDR1 MNHEY, CDR2 SVGAGI. The V gene lost 2 bases and the J gene lost 2 bases, with 13 bases spanning the gap. The CDR3 bases are TGTGCCAGCAGTTACGCGGAGACTCTAACCTACGAGCAGTACTTC. It translates to CASSYAETLTYEQYF.

This sequence joins TRBV20-1 and TRBJ2-5; weak D call: TRBD1 (5 bases). Deletions cut 4 bases from V and 5 bases from J, with 8 bases between. Germline V gene sequence: CDR1 DFQATT, CDR2 SNEGSKA (reference sequence). The CDR3 runs 11 residues. The CDR3 sequence is CSAIRAETQYF. The DNA of the CDR3 is TGCAGTGCTATCAGGGCGGAGACCCAGTACTTC.

This clone was recorded once. This sequence joins TRBV18 and TRBJ2-7; a weak D match, TRBD1 (5 bases). The CDR3 length is 15 residues. Trimming took off 3 bases at V and 2 bases at J, with 14 bases between the two ends. Germline V gene data show CDR1 as KGHSH and CDR2 as LQKENI. CDR3 sequence (DNA): TGTGCCAGCTCACCGTCGCAGGGCAGTACCTACGAGCAGTACTTC. This codes for CASSPSQGSTYEQYF.